This is a list of T cell receptor beta chains from one sample in a study of blood T cell repertoires in COVID-19. Profiled with immunoSEQ multiplex PCR; TCRdb holds only in-frame clones, not every one. The table has 55,000 to 85,000 clones, around four fifths seen once. The sample was peripheral blood. These receptors all come from a man between 60 and 75 years old with acute or convalescent COVID-19. Both conserved end residues are part of each CDR3. D genes are given only for firm matches. Some rows have no size entry. The others give once, few or many, or a class for an expanded clone.

D gene: TRBD2; J gene: TRBJ2-3; V gene: TRBV2; clone size: many; CDR3 protein: CASDTGTSSTDTQYF; CDR3 DNA: TGTGCCAGCGACACCGGGACTAGCAGCACAGATACGCAGTATTTT
D gene: TRBD1; J gene: TRBJ1-2; V gene: TRBV5-6; clone size: NA; CDR3 protein: CASSPPDRNYGYTF; CDR3 DNA: TGTGCCAGCAGCCCTCCGGACAGGAACTATGGCTACACCTTC
D gene: NA; J gene: TRBJ2-6; V gene: TRBV21-1; clone size: NA; CDR3 protein: CASSNIRPREVKGDPSGANVLTF; CDR3 DNA: TGTGCCAGCAGCAATATCCGTCCGCGGGAGGTTAAGGGGGACCCCTCTGGGGCCAACGTCCTGACTTTC
D gene: NA; J gene: TRBJ2-2; V gene: TRBV5-1; clone size: NA; CDR3 protein: CASSLAGMANTGELFF; CDR3 DNA: TGCGCCAGCAGCTTGGCAGGGATGGCGAACACCGGGGAGCTGTTTTTT
D gene: TRBD1; J gene: TRBJ2-3; V gene: TRBV7-2; clone size: NA; CDR3 protein: CASNQQTGSTDTQYF; CDR3 DNA: TGTGCCAGCAACCAACAGACAGGGAGCACAGATACGCAGTATTTT
D gene: TRBD1; J gene: TRBJ1-1; V gene: TRBV7-2; clone size: NA; CDR3 protein: CASSLVGVVSGGTEAFF; CDR3 DNA: TGTGCCAGCAGCTTAGTAGGGGTCGTGTCAGGGGGGACTGAAGCTTTCTTT
D gene: TRBD1; J gene: TRBJ2-5; V gene: TRBV5-1; clone size: NA; CDR3 protein: CASSVGTGGQETQYF; CDR3 DNA: TGCGCCAGCAGCGTTGGGACAGGGGGCCAAGAGACCCAGTACTTC
D gene: NA; J gene: TRBJ2-5; V gene: TRBV5-6; clone size: few; CDR3 protein: CASSRLQGTYQETQYF; CDR3 DNA: TGTGCCAGCAGCCGACTCCAGGGGACGTACCAAGAGACCCAGTACTTC
D gene: NA; J gene: TRBJ2-5; V gene: TRBV11-2; clone size: NA; CDR3 protein: CASSLRPGVQETQYF; CDR3 DNA: TGTGCCAGCAGCTTACGGCCAGGGGTGCAAGAGACCCAGTACTTC
D gene: NA; J gene: TRBJ1-5; V gene: TRBV7-3; clone size: NA; CDR3 protein: CASRPGSNQPQHF; CDR3 DNA: TGTGCCAGCAGGCCAGGGAGCAATCAGCCCCAGCATTTT
D gene: NA; J gene: TRBJ2-1; V gene: TRBV9; clone size: NA; CDR3 protein: CASGSSDNEQFF; CDR3 DNA: TGTGCCAGCGGCTCTAGTGACAATGAGCAGTTCTTC
D gene: NA; J gene: TRBJ1-1; V gene: TRBV24-1; clone size: NA; CDR3 protein: CATSETSGATTEAFF; CDR3 DNA: TGTGCCACCAGTGAGACCTCAGGGGCCACCACTGAAGCTTTCTTT
D gene: TRBD2; J gene: TRBJ2-1; V gene: TRBV10-3; clone size: NA; CDR3 protein: CAISDGLAGDPNEQFF; CDR3 DNA: TGTGCCATCAGTGATGGTCTAGCGGGAGACCCCAATGAGCAGTTCTTC
D gene: NA; J gene: TRBJ1-2; V gene: TRBV5-1; clone size: few; CDR3 protein: CASSPQTAGYGYTF; CDR3 DNA: TGCGCCAGCAGCCCGCAAACCGCGGGCTATGGCTACACCTTC